These 23 T cell receptor beta chains originate from one sample sequenced in a study of blood T cell repertoires in COVID-19. Clones were sequenced by immunoSEQ multiplex PCR, and TCRdb holds only the in-frame ones, with some missing. The top ten clones hold around 1.7% of a sample with hundreds of thousands of clones, around 84% of them seen once. The sequenced material came from PBMCs or T cells enriched from blood (not recorded which). The receptors shown here come from a man aged 35 to 55 who had recovered from COVID-19.

The gene calls are TRBV5-1 and TRBJ1-2; D call uncertain. The CDR3 has 14 amino acids. CDR1 is SGHRS and CDR2 is YFSETQ in the germline V gene. Trimming removed 4 bases at V and 4 bases at J, with 14 bases between. CDR3 sequence (DNA): TGCGCCAGCAGCCCTGGAGCCATATCCTATGGCTACACCTTC. This sequence encodes CASSPGAISYGYTF.

This clone showed up just a few times. The chain uses TRBV21-1 and TRBJ2-4; the table's D call of TRBD2 was not tested on the DNA. TRBV21-1 counts as a pseudogene. This CDR3 is 17 amino acids long. The CDR3 is CASSYRLAGGDKNIQYF. In DNA, the CDR3 is TGTGCCAGCAGCTACAGACTAGCGGGAGGGGACAAAAACATTCAGTACTTC.

The chain recombines TRBV28 with TRBJ1-5; possible D gene TRBD1, 5 bases. Germline V gives CDR1 MDHEN, CDR2 SYDVKM. The germline V and J ends were trimmed by 6 bases and 6 bases, with 18 bases remaining between them. CDR3 size: 15 residues. The CDR3 loop is CASRLGASKGQPQHF. Here the CDR3 DNA reads TGTGCCAGCAGATTAGGGGCCAGCAAGGGTCAGCCCCAGCATTTT.

The chain recombines TRBV6-5 with TRBJ1-2; 9 bases match TRBD1. The CDR3 runs to 13 residues. CDR1 MNHEY and CDR2 SVGAGI come from the germline V gene. With 6 bases clipped from V and 9 bases from J, the junction kept 8 bases outside the gene matches. The DNA for the CDR3 is TGTGCCAGCAGCTGGGACAGGGTTGAAAGCTACACCTTC. Translation gives CASSWDRVESYTF.

The chain combines TRBV30 with TRBJ1-4; tentatively, D is TRBD1 (5 bases). From germline, CDR1 is GTSNPN and CDR2 SVGIG (reference sequence). Trimming stripped 3 bases from V and 7 bases from J, with 15 bases between. The CDR3 extends over 14 amino acids. CDR3 amino acids: CAWSAAGIAEKLFF. CDR3 sequence (DNA): TGTGCCTGGAGCGCGGCAGGGATTGCTGAAAAACTGTTTTTT.

The genes are TRBV3-1 (or the pseudogene TRBV3-2) and TRBJ1-4, with D possibly being TRBD1 (6 bases). The germline V gene encodes CDR1 LGHDT and CDR2 YNNKEL (reference sequence). CDR3 length: 15 residues. Trimming cost V 6 bases and J 10 bases, with 21 bases left between them. The CDR3 loop reads CASSTGDTSRRKLFF. CDR3 DNA: TGTGCCAGCAGTACCGGGGACACGAGCCGCCGAAAACTGTTTTTT.

The gene calls are TRBV6-5 and TRBJ1-2; D is unclear. Germline assignment: CDR1 MNHEY and CDR2 SVGAGI. Deletions cut 5 bases from V and 5 bases from J, with 9 bases between. This CDR3 comprises 12 residues. CDR3 sequence reads: CASSTDSYGYTF. In DNA form, the CDR3 reads TGTGCCAGCAGTACGGACTCTTATGGCTACACCTTC.

This clone was detected only a few times. The chain employs TRBV5-4 and TRBJ1-1; a weak D match, TRBD1 (5 bases). The CDR3 is 17 amino acids. Germline V lookup: CDR1 SGHNT, CDR2 YYREEE (reference sequence). V was shortened by 0 bases and J by 0 bases, with 15 bases between the two germline ends. Written as DNA, the CDR3 is TGTGCCAGCAGCTTGGCAGGGTCAGTAATCATGAACACTGAAGCTTTCTTT. As protein: CASSLAGSVIMNTEAFF.

Note on this clone: The sample carries other DNA sequences with the same CDR3. This rearrangement joins TRBV18 to TRBJ2-3, with 9 bases that match TRBD2. The germline CDR1 and CDR2 sequences are KGHSH and LQKENI. The CDR3 covers 15 residues. V shed 1 base, J shed 2 bases, and the junction held 1 base outside the gene matches. CDR3 DNA: TGTGCCAGCTCACCACTAGCGGGGGACACAGATACGCAGTATTTT. Amino acid sequence: CASSPLAGDTDTQYF.

The chain has TRBV7-6 and TRBJ1-3, with TRBD1 matching over 8 bases. Trimming cost V 6 bases and J 0 bases; bases outside gene matches: 4. The CDR3 length is 15 residues. Germline V lookup: CDR1 SGHVS, CDR2 FNYEAQ. CDR3 region: CASRLGTGSGNTIYF. The CDR3 nucleotides are TGTGCCAGCAGACTTGGGACAGGCTCTGGAAACACCATATATTTT.

The J gene is TRBJ2-4, the V gene TRBV25-1; 7 bases line up with TRBD1. Looked up from germline, CDR1 is MGHDK and CDR2 is SYGVNS. The trim removed 4 bases at V and 3 bases at J, leaving 6 bases unmatched. The CDR3 is made up of 15 amino acids. The CDR3 here is CASSGSGTDKNIQYF. For the CDR3, the DNA is TGTGCCAGCAGTGGCTCCGGGACAGACAAAAACATTCAGTACTTC.

Turning to this clone: The junction does not match germline at one end; this may be a read error. The chain carries TRBV6-5 and TRBJ1-5, with a tentative D call TRBD1 (5 bases). In germline, CDR1 is MNHEY, CDR2 SVGAGI. This CDR3 has 14 amino acids. The CDR3 DNA reads TGCGCCAGCAGTCCCAGACAGAGCAATCAGCCCCAGCATTTT. This codes for CASSPRQSNQPQHF.

This clone was seen a single time. The chain couples TRBV5-6 to TRBJ2-7; D perhaps matches TRBD1 (5 bases). CDR1 is SGHDT, CDR2 YYEEEE, per germline. The V end was cut by 2 bases, the J end by 2 bases, with 11 bases between. The CDR3 has 14 residues. The CDR3 loop reads CASSLGAGTYEQYF. CDR3 nucleotides: TGTGCCAGCAGCTTAGGGGCAGGGACCTACGAGCAGTACTTC.

The V and J genes are TRBV2 and TRBJ1-1; 7 bases align to TRBD1. The germline V gene has CDR1 SNHLY and CDR2 FYNNEI. The CDR3 spans 15 residues. Losses at the gene ends were 1 base for V and 6 bases for J; bases not matched to a gene: 8. The CDR3 loop reads CASSEGVTGQAEAFF. CDR3 nucleotides: TGTGCCAGCAGTGAAGGGGTGACAGGGCAGGCTGAAGCTTTCTTT.

This clone was seen once. V usage is TRBV7-2 and J usage is TRBJ1-5, with D tentatively TRBD1 (6 bases). There are 14 residues in the CDR3. V dropped 0 bases and J dropped 4 bases, with 7 bases sitting between them. CDR1 is SGHTA and CDR2 is FQGNSA in the germline V gene. The CDR3 DNA reads as TGTGCCAGCAGCTTAGCACAGGGTAATCAGCCCCAGCATTTT. Its protein is CASSLAQGNQPQHF.

The chain combines TRBV7-9 with TRBJ1-2, with TRBD1 matching 7 bases. V was pared by 5 bases and J by 2 bases, with 11 bases of the junction left unmatched. The germline gives CDR1 SEHNR, CDR2 FQNEAQ (reference sequence). This CDR3 has 16 amino acids. This chain's CDR3 is CASSQPRQGINYGYTF. CDR3 nucleotide sequence: TGTGCCAGCAGCCAACCCCGACAGGGTATCAACTATGGCTACACCTTC.

This chain joins TRBV10-1 and TRBJ1-4, with 7 bases matching TRBD1. V was clipped by 3 bases and J by 0 bases; unmatched bases: 4. The germline CDR1 and CDR2 sequences are WNHNN and SYGVQD (reference sequence). The CDR3 loop spans 16 amino acids. CDR3 region: CASSDLGQPTNEKLFF. CDR3 DNA sequence: TGCGCCAGCAGTGACCTGGGACAGCCAACTAATGAAAAACTGTTTTTT.

V usage is TRBV7-2 and J usage is TRBJ1-5; possible D gene TRBD1, 5 bases. This CDR3 contains 13 residues. Trimming pared 4 bases from V and 7 bases from J, leaving 11 bases between. Per the germline V gene, CDR1 is SGHTA and CDR2 is FQGNSA. CDR3 nucleotide sequence: TGTGCCAGCAGCTCAGGGTTTCGACAGCCCCAGCATTTT. The encoded protein is CASSSGFRQPQHF.

The V call is TRBV28, the J call TRBJ1-3; D is unclear. Germline V lookup: CDR1 MDHEN, CDR2 SYDVKM. This CDR3 spans 15 amino acids. V was clipped by 3 bases and J by 0 bases, with 9 bases between them. The CDR3 sequence: CASSLRRHSGNTIYF. CDR3 in DNA: TGTGCCAGCAGTTTGCGGCGGCACTCTGGAAACACCATATATTTT.

J is TRBJ1-1 and V is TRBV5-5; D perhaps matches TRBD1 (5 bases). CDR1 is SGHKS and CDR2 is YYEKEE in the germline V gene (reference sequence). The CDR3 is 14 residues long. The V gene lost 1 base and the J gene lost 6 bases, with 13 bases spanning the gap. The CDR3 nucleotides read TGTGCCAGCAGCTTGTCCAGGGTAGGTCCTGAAGCTTTCTTT. This sequence encodes CASSLSRVGPEAFF. Full variable domain (outside the CDR3, taken from reference TRBV5-5 and TRBJ1-1): DAGVTQSPTHLIKTRGQQVTLRCSPISGHKSVSWYQQVLGQGPQFIFQYYEKEERGRGNFPDRFSARQFPNYSSELNVNALLLGDSALYLCASSLSRVGPEAFFGQGTRLTVV.

This rearrangement joins TRBV7-8 to TRBJ1-2, with D perhaps TRBD1 (6 bases). V lost 7 bases to trimming and J lost 8 bases, with 17 bases between them. In germline, CDR1 is SGHVS, CDR2 FQNEAQ. The CDR3 consists of 13 residues. CDR3 protein: CASTSTQGRGYTF. CDR3 DNA: TGTGCCAGCACCTCAACACAGGGACGGGGCTACACCTTC. Full variable domain (remainder filled in from reference TRBV7-8 and TRBJ1-2): GAGVSQSPRYKVAKRGQDVALRCDPISGHVSLFWYQQALGQGPEFLTYFQNEAQLDKSGLPSDRFFAERPEGSVSTLKIQRTQQEDSAVYLCASTSTQGRGYTFGSGTRLTVV.

This sequence joins TRBV5-4 and TRBJ2-7; 11 bases are shared with TRBD2. V lost 3 bases, J lost 4 bases, and 9 bases stayed unmatched. CDR1 is SGHNT, CDR2 YYREEE, per germline (reference sequence). The CDR3 totals 16 residues. The CDR3, as DNA: TGTGCCAGCAGCTATAGCGGGGGGGCATCCTTTTACGAGCAGTACTTC. This encodes CASSYSGGASFYEQYF.

The chain joins TRBV19 to TRBJ2-6; D is unclear. Deletions cut 5 bases from V and 0 bases from J, with 11 bases between. This CDR3 is built from 16 residues. Germline V gene lookup returns CDR1 LNHDA and CDR2 SQIVND (reference sequence). The DNA of the CDR3 is TGTGCCAGTAGTCATTTATTTAGCTCTGGGGCCAACGTCCTGACTTTC. Its translation is CASSHLFSSGANVLTF.